A selection of T cell receptor beta chains follows, all from one sample in a study of tumor and adjacent non-tumor tissue in lung cancer. TCRdb recomputed calls from the multiplex PCR reads with MiXCR, one row per CDR3 protein. The table lists roughly 220,000 distinct CDR3 sequences, approximately 74% of them singletons. The material sequenced was lung tumor tissue. The origin of the receptors is a man in his 60s with non-small cell lung cancer. The conserved cysteine and the conserved F or W are not part of the CDR3 here. Expanded clones get a size class; other rows say once, few or many, or leave the size out.

v_call,j_call,clone_size,cdr3_aa
TRBV6-1,TRBJ2-7,-,ASSEYRTGRLYEQY
TRBV4-2,TRBJ1-2,-,TSSQGGLDIGGYT
TRBV11-1,TRBJ2-3,once,ASIPGTSGSGADRQY
TRBV5-4,TRBJ1-1,many,ASSPGAHIGADTEAF
TRBV29-1,TRBJ2-5,-,GVQGITETQY
TRBV11-2,TRBJ2-7,-,DSSFTGQEQY
TRBV5-6,TRBJ2-3,-,ASSLGLAVGRVADTQY
TRBV14,TRBJ2-2,-,ASSQWDSNNTGELF
TRBV11-3,TRBJ2-2,-,ASNFGGPRDRTGELF
TRBV20-1,TRBJ1-3,-,SAARLSGNTIY
TRBV10-2,TRBJ2-7,-,ASSESGRTGSLGEY
TRBV20-1,TRBJ2-5,-,SARTNREVETQY
TRBV20-1,TRBJ2-3,-,SAPPGTSRGTYTQY
TRBV12-3/TRBV12-4,TRBJ2-3,-,ASCRTSGGTDTQY
TRBV12-3/TRBV12-4,TRBJ1-5,-,VSSLVEGRGQPQH
TRBV20-1,TRBJ1-2,-,SAPIRGHKGGYT
TRBV11-3,TRBJ2-3,medium-sized,ASRLAGVDTQY
TRBV4-3,TRBJ1-3,many,ASSQEAQNTIY
TRBV20-1,TRBJ2-7,-,GAPPSGSSYEQY
TRBV20-1,TRBJ1-3,-,SAINHRSASGNTIY
TRBV11-1,TRBJ2-5,-,ASSYTQGGETQY
TRBV6-5,TRBJ1-2,-,VSSYRKENYGYT
TRBV12-3/TRBV12-4,TRBJ2-5,-,ASNTGLAGDQEAQY
TRBV4-1,TRBJ2-3,-,ASSQDRGGACTDTQY
TRBV20-1,TRBJ2-7,many,SPESYEQY
TRBV4-1,TRBJ1-5,-,ASSPTGGDQPQH
TRBV11-3,TRBJ2-2,-,ASSLANSGELF
TRBV20-1,TRBJ2-7,-,SASGNPLEQY
TRBV9,TRBJ2-2,-,ASRSGVGTGELF
TRBV7-9,TRBJ1-1,few,ASSGSTGLNEAF
TRBV10-2,TRBJ1-6,-,ANRPHRGGTPLH
TRBV11-2,TRBJ1-1,-,ASSLSRRANTEAF
TRBV20-1,TRBJ2-2,many,SGKTGAGELF
TRBV20-1,TRBJ2-5,many,SAKGQGKETQY
TRBV11-3,TRBJ2-1,-,ASSQGLAGGRYYDEKF
TRBV12-3/TRBV12-4,TRBJ1-4,few,ASSLWAGDSGEKLF
TRBV20-1,TRBJ1-6,-,SARSDRDSYNTPLH
TRBV20-1,TRBJ2-1,once,SASRGTSAIRDLI
TRBV4-2,TRBJ1-2,-,ASNQNGRGGYGYT
TRBV20-1,TRBJ2-5,many,SEGQGALETQY
TRBV4-2,-,-,ASSQDPDAGITRPQY
TRBV6-6,TRBJ1-2,-,ASTLDRASYGCT
TRBV6-2/TRBV6-3,TRBJ2-2,-,ASRAEKTGGLF
TRBV12-3/TRBV12-4,TRBJ2-1,-,ASSYRTSGRNNKQF
TRBV28,TRBJ2-1,-,TSERTGRYNEQF
TRBV11-2,TRBJ1-2,-,ASSLVWGDGCT
TRBV11-3,TRBJ2-3,-,ASSIGTSGTQY
TRBV5-4,TRBJ2-3,few,ASSSRGGASFRADTQY
TRBV20-1,TRBJ2-5,-,SARDLRRLAGVEETQY
TRBV11-2,TRBJ2-3,-,ASCLLGGRGGNQTDTQY
TRBV5-6,TRBJ2-7,-,ASSQPAANERY
TRBV12-3/TRBV12-4,TRBJ2-7,-,ARSFRSYKQY
TRBV4-3,TRBJ2-1,many,ASSQDLEASSYNEQF
TRBV6-6,TRBJ1-1,-,ASTFGRGTEAF